The next 11 T cell receptor beta chains were all read from a single sample in a study of blood T cells in healthy people across ages. A sample-barcoded 5' primer and a J-beta primer mix were used in a second PCR of roughly 7 to 11 cycles. MiXCR, applied by TCRdb to the 5' RACE reads, yields one record per CDR3 protein. The profile covers 580,000 or so distinct CDR3 sequences, with roughly 48% appearing a single time and 20% to 25% taken by the ten largest. Sequencing was performed on blood. The source is a man older than 75 in good health.

This rearrangement joins TRBV7-9 to TRBJ2-1; 8 nucleotides match TRBD2. V dropped 5 bases and J dropped 9; count of bases not matched to a gene: 18. Germline loops: CDR1 SEHNR, CDR2 FQNEAQ (reference sequence). CDR3 length equals 17 residues. Here the CDR3 reads CASSRGLAGIPSSEQFF. DNA for the CDR3: TGTGCCAGCAGCAGGGGATTAGCGGGGATTCCTTCCAGTGAGCAGTTCTTC. Drawing the rest from reference TRBV7-9 and TRBJ2-1, the complete variable domain is DTGVSQNPRHKITKRGQNVTFRCDPISEHNRLYWYRQTLGQGPEFLTYFQNEAQLEKSRLLSDRFSAERPKGSFSTLEIQRTEQGDSAMYLCASSRGLAGIPSSEQFFGPGTRLTVL.

The V call is TRBV10-3, the J call TRBJ2-5, with 8 bases matching TRBD1. CDR1 and CDR2 (germline): ENHRY, SYGVKD. This CDR3 contains 16 residues. V was clipped by 5 bases and J by 1 base; unmatched bases: 9. This chain's CDR3 is CAISSPDRDSQETQYF. In DNA, the CDR3 is TGTGCCATCAGTTCCCCGGACAGGGACTCCCAAGAGACCCAGTACTTC.

V usage is TRBV12-3 or TRBV12-4 and J usage is TRBJ1-2; no clear D. Trimming left V 6 bases short and J 4 bases short, with 6 bases between. CDR3 length: 11 amino acids. The CDR3 reads CASRDPYGYTF. Written as DNA, the CDR3 is TGTGCCAGCAGGGATCCCTATGGCTACACCTTC.

The chain employs TRBV20-1 and TRBJ2-3, with 8 bases that match TRBD1. Germline CDR1 is DFQATT and CDR2 is SNEGSKA (reference sequence). Trimming at V came to 5 bases and at J to 4 bases, leaving 5 bases not matched to a gene. The CDR3 is made up of 13 amino acids. This CDR3 is CSAGETGADTQYF. Here the CDR3 DNA reads TGCAGTGCTGGGGAGACAGGGGCAGATACGCAGTATTTT.

There are a few counts of this clonotype. CDR3 sequence reads: CASSYTRLGNTEAFF. The CDR3 DNA reads as TGTGCCAGCAGTTACACGCGGTTAGGGAACACTGAAGCTTTCTTT. V and J are TRBV6-6 and TRBJ1-1, with D hard to call. The CDR3 sequence is 15 residues long. Germline CDR1 is MNHNY and CDR2 is SVGAGI (reference sequence). V gave up 2 bases and J gave up 1 base, with 11 bases separating them.

This clonotype was seen a few times. V is TRBV12-3 or TRBV12-4 and J is TRBJ2-7; D remains unclear. The V and J ends lost 3 bases and 0 bases respectively, with 9 bases between them. CDR3 length: 14 amino acids. The CDR3 bases are TGTGCCAGCAGTTTTCCCCAGTTCTCCTACGAGCAGTACTTC. It is translated as CASSFPQFSYEQYF.

V usage is TRBV29-1 and J usage is TRBJ1-1; the D gene is possibly TRBD1 (5 bases). The CDR3 is 12 amino acids. Looked up from germline, CDR1 is SQVTM and CDR2 is ANQGSEA. The V gene lost 8 bases and the J gene lost 1 base, with 11 bases spanning the gap. The CDR3 DNA follows: TGCAGCCCACTCGACAGGAACACTGAAGCTTTCTTT. Its protein is CSPLDRNTEAFF.

In its sample, this clonotype was seen many times. The chain uses TRBV6-6 and TRBJ1-5, with 9 bases fitting TRBD1. Germline V lookup: CDR1 MNHNY, CDR2 SVGAGI (reference sequence). The CDR3 totals 14 residues. The trim removed 8 bases at V and 4 bases at J, leaving 6 bases unmatched. CDR3 in amino acids: CASLGQGRNQPQHF. The CDR3 nucleotides read TGTGCCAGCCTGGGACAGGGCAGGAATCAGCCCCAGCATTTT.

The J gene is TRBJ2-4, the V gene TRBV7-8; TRBD2 agrees at 9 bases. V shed 5 bases, J shed 0 bases, and the junction held 11 bases outside the gene matches. Germline loops: CDR1 SGHVS, CDR2 FQNEAQ. The CDR3 sequence is 18 residues long. The CDR3 bases are TGTGCCAGCAGCCCAGAGGCTAGCGGGGTCGTAGCCAAAAACATTCAGTACTTC. It yields the protein CASSPEASGVVAKNIQYF. The whole variable domain, remainder taken from reference TRBV7-8 and TRBJ2-4, is GAGVSQSPRYKVAKRGQDVALRCDPISGHVSLFWYQQALGQGPEFLTYFQNEAQLDKSGLPSDRFFAERPEGSVSTLKIQRTQQEDSAVYLCASSPEASGVVAKNIQYFGAGTRLSVL.

The table lists this clonotype with a few counts. The V gene is TRBV20-1, the J gene TRBJ2-4; 8 positions agree with TRBD1. The J call may be in error: the DNA end matches TRBJ2-5 better. CDR3 size: 14 residues. The germline CDR1 and CDR2 sequences are DFQATT and SNEGSKA (reference sequence). The CDR3 spells CSATPQGAKETQYF. CDR3 in DNA: TGCAGTGCCACCCCCCAGGGGGCAAAAGAGACCCAGTACTTC.

The chain is built from TRBV30 and TRBJ1-2, with D tentatively TRBD1 (6 bases). Germline V gives CDR1 GTSNPN, CDR2 SVGIG (reference sequence). The CDR3 totals 13 residues. V was pared by 2 bases and J by 4 bases, with 11 bases between. The CDR3 sequence: CAWSPQGTYGYTF. The CDR3 DNA sequence: TGTGCCTGGAGTCCCCAGGGGACCTATGGCTACACCTTC.